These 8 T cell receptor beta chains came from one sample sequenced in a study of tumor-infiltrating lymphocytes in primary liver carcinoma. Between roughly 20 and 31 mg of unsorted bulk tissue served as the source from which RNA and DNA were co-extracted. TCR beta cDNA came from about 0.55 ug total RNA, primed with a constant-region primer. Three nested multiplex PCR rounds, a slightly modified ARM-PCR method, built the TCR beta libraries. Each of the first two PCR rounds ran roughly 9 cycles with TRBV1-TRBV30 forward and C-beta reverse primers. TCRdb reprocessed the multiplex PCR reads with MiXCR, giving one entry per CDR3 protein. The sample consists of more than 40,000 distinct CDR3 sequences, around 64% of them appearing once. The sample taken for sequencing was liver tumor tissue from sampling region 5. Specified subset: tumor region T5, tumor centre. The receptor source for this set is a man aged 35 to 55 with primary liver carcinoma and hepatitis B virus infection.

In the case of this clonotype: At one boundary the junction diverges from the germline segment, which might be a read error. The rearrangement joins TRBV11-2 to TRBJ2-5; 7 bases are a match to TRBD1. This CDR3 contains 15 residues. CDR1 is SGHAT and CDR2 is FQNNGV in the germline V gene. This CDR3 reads CTSNPWGTANETQYF. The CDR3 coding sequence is TGTACCAGCAACCCCTGGGGGACAGCGAATGAGACCCAGTACTTC.

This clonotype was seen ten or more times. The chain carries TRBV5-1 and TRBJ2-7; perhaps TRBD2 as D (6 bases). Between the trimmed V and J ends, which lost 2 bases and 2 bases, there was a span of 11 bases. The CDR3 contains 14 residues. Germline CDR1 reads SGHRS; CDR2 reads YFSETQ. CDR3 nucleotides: TGCGCCAGCAGCTTAGCCACGGGGGCCTACGAGCAGTACTTC. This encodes CASSLATGAYEQYF.

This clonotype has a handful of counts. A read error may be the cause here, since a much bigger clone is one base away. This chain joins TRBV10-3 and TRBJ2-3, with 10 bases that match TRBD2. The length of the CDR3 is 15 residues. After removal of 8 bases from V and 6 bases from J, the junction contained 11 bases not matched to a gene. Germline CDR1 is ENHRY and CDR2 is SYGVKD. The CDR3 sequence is CAIGDTSGISDTQYF. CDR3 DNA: TGTGCCATCGGAGATACTAGCGGGATATCCGATACGCAGTATTTT.

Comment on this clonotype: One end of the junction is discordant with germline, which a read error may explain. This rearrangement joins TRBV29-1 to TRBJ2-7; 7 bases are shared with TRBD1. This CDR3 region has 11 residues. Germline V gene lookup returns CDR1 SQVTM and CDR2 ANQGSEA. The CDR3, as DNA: TGCAACGTTGGGACAGATTCATGGCAGTACTTC. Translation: CNVGTDSWQYF.

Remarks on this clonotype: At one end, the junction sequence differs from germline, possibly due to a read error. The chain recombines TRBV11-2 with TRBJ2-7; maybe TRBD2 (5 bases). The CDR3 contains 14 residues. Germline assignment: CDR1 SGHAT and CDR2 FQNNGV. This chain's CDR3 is CTSGLTDGAYEQYF. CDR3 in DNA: TGTACCAGCGGCTTAACCGACGGAGCCTACGAACAGTACTTT.

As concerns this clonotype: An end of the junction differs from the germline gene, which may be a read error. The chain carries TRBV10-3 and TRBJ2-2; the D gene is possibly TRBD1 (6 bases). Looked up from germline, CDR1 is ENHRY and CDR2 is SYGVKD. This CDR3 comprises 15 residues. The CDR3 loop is CAIRLAGADTGELFF. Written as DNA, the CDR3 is TGTGCCATCAGGTTGGCAGGGGCGGACACCGGGGAACTGTTTTTT.

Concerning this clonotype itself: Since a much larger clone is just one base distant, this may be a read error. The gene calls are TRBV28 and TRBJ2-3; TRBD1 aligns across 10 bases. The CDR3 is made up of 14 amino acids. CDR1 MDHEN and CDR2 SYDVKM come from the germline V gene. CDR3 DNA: TGTGCCTGCAGTTTCGGACAGGGGGCAGATACGCAGTATTTT. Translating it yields CACSFGQGADTQYF. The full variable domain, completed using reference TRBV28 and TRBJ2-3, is DVKVTQSSRYLVKRTGEKVFLECVQDMDHENMFWYRQDPGLGLRLIYFSYDVKMKEKGDIPEGYSVSREKKERFSLILESASTNQTSMYLCACSFGQGADTQYFGPGTRLTVL.

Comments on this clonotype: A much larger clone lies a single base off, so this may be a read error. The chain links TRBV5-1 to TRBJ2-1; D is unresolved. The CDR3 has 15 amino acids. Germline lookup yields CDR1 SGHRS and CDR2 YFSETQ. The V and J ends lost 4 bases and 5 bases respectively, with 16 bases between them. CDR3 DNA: TGCGCCAGCAGCCCGAGTGTGACCCGGGACAATGAGCAGTTCTTC. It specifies CASSPSVTRDNEQFF.